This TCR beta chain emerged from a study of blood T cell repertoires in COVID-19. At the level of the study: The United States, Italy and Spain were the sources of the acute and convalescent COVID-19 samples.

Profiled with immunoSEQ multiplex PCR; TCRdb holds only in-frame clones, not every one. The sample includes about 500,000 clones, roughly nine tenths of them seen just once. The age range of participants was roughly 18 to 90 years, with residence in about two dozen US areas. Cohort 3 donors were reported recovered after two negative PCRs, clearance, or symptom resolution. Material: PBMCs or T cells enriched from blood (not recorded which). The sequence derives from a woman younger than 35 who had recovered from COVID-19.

The CDR3 reads CASSPNRQQETQYF. The CDR3 coding sequence is TGTGCCAGCAGCCCTAACCGACAGCAAGAGACCCAGTACTTC. V gene TRBV3-1 (or the pseudogene TRBV3-2) combines with J gene TRBJ2-5; maybe TRBD1 (5 bases). The V and J ends lost 4 bases and 2 bases respectively, with 11 bases between them. This CDR3 comprises 14 residues. In germline, CDR1 is LGHDT, CDR2 YNNKEL (reference sequence).